This T cell receptor (beta chain) was observed in a study of T cell repertoires in cytomegalovirus infection. In the study overall: As its CMV epitopes, the study selected recently identified HLA-C-restricted and well-studied HLA-B-restricted targets. Indications came from public TCR beta signatures; they pointed to CMV infection and to a matching HLA type.

The CDR3 is 16 residues long. Looked up from germline, CDR1 is SNHLY and CDR2 is FYNNEI. V was pared by 4 bases and J by 6 bases, with 10 bases of the junction left unmatched. Findings and caveats of the study: The ex vivo response showed dominance by HLA-C-restricted CMV-specific TCR beta clonotypes. The study identified carriers of CMV plus the relevant HLA from cumulative public TCR beta family frequency.

About this clonotype: The antigen remains unidentified.

TCRdb re-called the reads through MiXCR, storing one row per CDR3 protein. This table has about 890,000 distinct CDR3 sequences, around a third appearing once. The chain links TRBV2 to TRBJ2-2, with 8 nucleotides matching TRBD1. The clonotype was recovered from a human donor in good health (CMV status not recorded). Some clones in this sample may be carry-over from other donors' samples. The sample here was cultured CD8+ T cells from PBMCs, taken from culture after CMV antigen stimulation. The CDR3 loop is CASSAGTGGRAGELFF. CDR3 sequence (DNA): TGTGCCAGCAGTGCAGGGACAGGAGGGCGCGCCGGGGAGCTGTTTTTT. Full variable domain (outside the CDR3, taken from reference TRBV2 and TRBJ2-2): EPEVTQTPSHQVTQMGQEVILRCVPISNHLYFYWYRQILGQKVEFLVSFYNNEISEKSEIFDDQFSVERPDGSNFTLKIRSTKLEDSAMYFCASSAGTGGRAGELFFGEGSRLTVL.